The rows below give T cell receptor beta chains drawn from one sample of a study of cytomegalovirus exposure and HLA in healthy donors. Sequencing was performed with immunoSEQ multiplex PCR; in TCRdb, only in-frame clones are kept and a portion is missing. This sample yields 120,000 or so clones, of which roughly 78% are seen a single time; approximately 3.8% belongs to the top ten. Specimen: PBMCs. The receptors come from a man aged 30 to 39 in good health and CMV-seronegative. The CDR3 runs from the conserved cysteine through the conserved F or W. D genes are given only for firm matches. Clone size is not always given. Where it is, it says once, few, many or a class for expanded clones.

>.|TRBV4-2|TRBJ2-7|TRBD1
TGTGCCAGCAGCCAAGAGGCCGGGACAGGGGGCTACGAGCAGTACTTC
CASSQEAGTGGYEQYF
>.|TRBV10-3|TRBJ2-3|TRBD2
TGTGCCATCAGAGAAGCGGGGGGCCTCTTCGATACGCAGTATTTT
CAIREAGGLFDTQYF
>.|TRBV5-4|TRBJ1-2|.
TGTGCCAGCAGCTTGGCAGGGGCTAACTATGGCTACACCTTC
CASSLAGANYGYTF
>.|TRBV27|TRBJ2-2|.
TGTGCCAGCAGTTTACGCACCGGGGAGCTGTTTTTT
CASSLRTGELFF
>.|TRBV5-6|TRBJ1-1|.
TGTGCCAGCAGCTTGAGGAGATACAGGGTCATGAACACTGAAGCTTTCTTT
CASSLRRYRVMNTEAFF
>once|TRBV7-9|TRBJ1-5|.
TGTTCCAGCACCAACACGGGAGGGAATAATCAGCCCCAGCATTTT
CSSTNTGGNNQPQHF
>.|TRBV9|TRBJ1-6|TRBD1
TGTGCCAGCAGTGTATACGGGACAGTTAATTCACCCCTCCACTTT
CASSVYGTVNSPLHF
>.|TRBV2|TRBJ1-5|.
TGTGCCAGCAGTGACACAGGGAGCCCCTTGCCCCAGCATTTT
CASSDTGSPLPQHF
>.|TRBV6-1|TRBJ1-1|TRBD1
TGTGCCAGCAGTTTTTACAGGGGACAAGCTTTCTTT
CASSFYRGQAFF
>.|TRBV6-5|TRBJ1-1|TRBD1
TGTGCCAGCAGGGGACAGGGAATCACTGAAGCTTTCTTT
CASRGQGITEAFF
>.|TRBV18|TRBJ1-1|.
TGTGCCAGCTCGGGAAACAGAGGGAGGAGTGGCACTGAAGCTTTCTTT
CASSGNRGRSGTEAFF
>.|TRBV5-1|TRBJ2-2|.
TGCGCCAGCAGCTTCGCGAACCCCGCGAACACCGGGGAGCTGTTTTTT
CASSFANPANTGELFF
>.|TRBV7-9|TRBJ2-3|TRBD2
TGTGCCAGCAGCCCCCGGACTAGCGGGGGCCCAGATACGCAGTATTTT
CASSPRTSGGPDTQYF
>.|TRBV7-7|TRBJ2-2|.
TGTGCCAGCAGCTTAGGGGCAGGGGCCCTTACCGGGGAGCTGTTTTTT
CASSLGAGALTGELFF
>.|TRBV4-1|TRBJ2-7|TRBD2
TGCGCCAGCAGCCAACTGACTAGCGGGGACTCTACCTACGAGCAGTACTTC
CASSQLTSGDSTYEQYF
>.|TRBV5-4|TRBJ2-7|TRBD2
TGTGCCAGCAGCCCTCGACTAGCGGGGATCTCCTACGAGCAGTACTTC
CASSPRLAGISYEQYF
>few|TRBV13|TRBJ2-3|.
TGTGCCAGCAGCCTACCAATGGATACGCAGTATTTT
CASSLPMDTQYF
>.|TRBV6-5|TRBJ2-3|TRBD2
TGTGCCAGCAGTTACCTAGCGGGGGGCTCCAATACGCAGTATTTT
CASSYLAGGSNTQYF
>.|TRBV9|TRBJ2-1|.
TGTGCCAGTTCTAGGGGGTTGAACTCCTACAATGAGCAGTTCTTC
CASSRGLNSYNEQFF
>.|TRBV18|TRBJ1-5|.
TGTGCCAGCTCGGCGGGGACCGCGGGCGGTCAGCCCCAGCATTTT
CASSAGTAGGQPQHF
>.|TRBV19|TRBJ1-1|.
TGTGCCAGTAGTATAGCCGGGGGTCCCACTGAAGCTTTCTTT
CASSIAGGPTEAFF
>.|TRBV6-5|TRBJ1-2|TRBD1
TGTGCCAGCAGAAGGACAGGGGTGGGAGGCTACACCTTC
CASRRTGVGGYTF
>.|TRBV13|TRBJ2-3|.
TGTGCCAGCAGCTCGACGACTAACACAGATACGCAGTATTTT
CASSSTTNTDTQYF
>.|TRBV6-5|TRBJ1-1|.
TGTGCCAGCAGTTACAGGGGGGGTCGGGACACTGAAGCTTTCTTT
CASSYRGGRDTEAFF
>.|TRBV11-2|TRBJ1-2|.
TGTGCCAGCAGTTCAGGAGGGGCGTATGGCTACACCTTC
CASSSGGAYGYTF
>few|TRBV28|TRBJ2-4|TRBD1
TGTGCCAGCAGTTTACCTGGACAGGGCTTAAACATTCAGTACTTC
CASSLPGQGLNIQYF
>.|TRBV29-1|TRBJ1-1|TRBD1
TGCAGCGTTTACAGGGGATCTTCGGAAGCTTTCTTT
CSVYRGSSEAFF
>.|TRBV2|TRBJ1-2|.
TGTGCCAGCAGTGAATCGGCGGACTATGGCTACACCTTC
CASSESADYGYTF
>.|TRBV21-1|TRBJ1-1|.
TGTGCCAGCAGCAAGGTGGGGCGCACTGAAGCTTTCTTT
CASSKVGRTEAFF
>.|TRBV5-4|TRBJ2-7|TRBD1
TGTGCCAGCAGCTCGACAGGGGACTACGAGCAGTACTTC
CASSSTGDYEQYF